This T cell receptor beta chain appears in the sequencing data of a study of blood T cell repertoires in COVID-19. Study overall: Both acute and convalescent COVID-19 samples were obtained from the United States, Italy and Spain. The cDNA or gDNA used as material had been derived from T cells, B-cell-depleted T cells, or PBMCs.

This CDR3 is built from 12 residues. Germline V gives CDR1 MNHEY, CDR2 SVGEGT. With V trimmed by 6 bases and J by 6 bases, 3 bases remained unmatched. Original analysis: Amplification of reference gene primers was used by the study to estimate nucleated cell counts. Profiling relied on immunoSEQ multiplex PCR, and the TCRdb table lists in-frame clones only, not all of them. From that table come the V and J calls and clone size; the DNA was used to work out D and trimming. This table holds about 220,000 clones, 80% found once. Sequenced: peripheral blood. This TCR derives from a human donor in a cohort sampled during active COVID-19. The genes are TRBV6-2 or TRBV6-3 and TRBJ2-7, with 9 nucleotides matching TRBD1. The CDR3 DNA follows: TGTGCCAGCAGCTCACAGGGGGCCGAGCAGTACTTC. Translated: CASSSQGAEQYF.